This T cell receptor (beta chain) was observed in a study of prognosis after radiotherapy for stage I lung cancer. The CDR3 has 13 residues. V lost 6 bases and J 6 bases, leaving 14 bases between the germline ends. CDR1 MNHNS and CDR2 SASEGT come from the germline V gene. From genomic DNA, two-round multiplex PCR was used to amplify TCR beta CDR3. Amplification during the initial PCR round employed primers specific to each TRBV and TRBJ gene. MiXCR, run by TCRdb on the multiplex PCR reads, gives a single entry per CDR3 protein. The sample lists roughly 29,000 distinct CDR3 sequences, about a third occurring once. A draw of approximately 6 milliliters of peripheral blood took place at each of two time points. This clonotype was seen ten or more times.

This specimen was PBMCs, taken before or after stereotactic body radiation therapy (not recorded which). The chain carries TRBV6-1 and TRBJ1-2; D gene ambiguous. This receptor was identified in a donor aged 50 or older with non-small cell lung cancer. CDR3 DNA sequence: TGTGCCAGCAGACTAGACAAAGTCGATGGCTACACCTTC. This translates into CASRLDKVDGYTF.